This T cell receptor beta chain was found in a study of T-cell reconstitution after alpha-beta-depleted transplantation in children. Preparation of the TCRbeta library used unique molecular identifiers. TCRdb re-called the PCR reads with MiXCR, one entry per CDR3 protein. Among nearly 400,000 distinct CDR3 sequences, roughly 22% were seen once, and the ten largest hold 3.8%. With 6 bases clipped from V and 7 bases from J, the junction kept 4 bases outside the gene matches. The CDR3 has 13 residues. This clonotype came up a few times. Sample: PBMCs from the stem cell graft donor, taken from the stem cell graft. The TCR comes from a human donor who donated a stem cell graft to a child with acute myeloid leukemia. The chain is built from TRBV12-3 or TRBV12-4 and TRBJ2-1; 9 bases are shared with TRBD1. The chain's CDR3 is CASRLTGGNEQFF. CDR3 DNA sequence: TGTGCCAGCAGATTGACAGGGGGTAATGAGCAGTTCTTC.